The 25 T cell receptor beta chains below come from one sample, sequenced in a study of blood T cell repertoires in COVID-19. Libraries were prepared by immunoSEQ multiplex PCR; TCRdb keeps only in-frame clonotypes and omits some of them. The sample has 200,000 to 300,000 clones, more than 75% seen once. The sample was PBMCs or T cells enriched from blood (not recorded which). These receptors were collected from a woman in her late teens or twenties who had recovered from COVID-19.

The chain links TRBV5-1 to TRBJ2-2, with D possibly TRBD1 on 5 matching bases. CDR1 and CDR2 (germline): SGHRS, YFSETQ. Deletions cut 3 bases from V and 6 bases from J, with 12 bases between. The CDR3 contains 14 residues. The CDR3 DNA follows: TGCGCCAGCAGCTACGGGCCAGGGCCCGGGGAGCTGTTTTTT. This encodes CASSYGPGPGELFF. Supplemented by reference TRBV5-1 and TRBJ2-2, the full variable domain reads KAGVTQTPRYLIKTRGQQVTLSCSPISGHRSVSWYQQTPGQGLQFLFEYFSETQRNKGNFPGRFSGRQFSNSRSEMNVSTLELGDSALYLCASSYGPGPGELFFGEGSRLTVL.

The CDR3 sequence is CASSFILAPAHTDTQYF. The CDR3 DNA sequence: TGTGCCAGCAGTTTTATTCTAGCGCCAGCCCACACAGATACGCAGTATTTT. The J gene is TRBJ2-3, the V gene TRBV28; maybe TRBD2 (6 bases). CDR1 is MDHEN and CDR2 is SYDVKM in the germline V gene. V lost 3 bases and J lost 2, with 18 bases in between. The CDR3 loop spans 17 amino acids.

This clone was counted only a few times. This chain links TRBV4-3 with TRBJ1-5; D is undetermined. V was pared by 4 bases and J by 6 bases, with 10 bases between. The CDR3 has 13 residues. CDR1 LGHNA and CDR2 YSLEER come from the germline V gene. CDR3 sequence reads: CASSPQRGQPQHF. CDR3 in DNA: TGCGCCAGCAGCCCCCAACGGGGTCAGCCCCAGCATTTT.

V is TRBV5-4 and J is TRBJ1-2; no reliable D call. The CDR3 is 14 residues long. Trimming removed 3 bases from V and 8 bases from J, with 17 bases in between. CDR1 is SGHNT, CDR2 YYREEE, per germline (reference sequence). CDR3 sequence (DNA): TGTGCCAGCAGCTCCCAAGTAAGAGGCTTGGGCTACACCTTC. This codes for CASSSQVRGLGYTF.

This clone was seen repeatedly, ten times or more. This chain uses TRBV7-3 with TRBJ2-6; 11 nucleotides align to TRBD2. Per the germline V gene, CDR1 is SGHTA and CDR2 is FQGTGA. Trimming took 4 bases from V and 0 from J; bases not matched to a gene: 11. This CDR3 contains 20 residues. The DNA for the CDR3 is TGTGCCAGCAGCTGGGGGACTAGCGGAAGAGGGCACTCTGGGGCCAACGTCCTGACTTTC. Its translation is CASSWGTSGRGHSGANVLTF. The variable domain in full, completed from reference TRBV7-3 and TRBJ2-6, reads GAGVSQTPSNKVTEKGKYVELRCDPISGHTALYWYRQSLGQGPEFLIYFQGTGAADDSGLPNDRFFAVRPEGSVSTLKIQRTERGDSAVYLCASSWGTSGRGHSGANVLTFGAGSRLTVL.

V is TRBV7-9 and J is TRBJ1-2; 8 nucleotides align to TRBD1. V lost 6 bases, J lost 5 bases, and 5 bases stayed unmatched. This CDR3 comprises 13 residues. The V gene's germline CDR1 is SEHNR and CDR2 FQNEAQ (reference sequence). In nucleotides, the CDR3 is TGTGCCAGCAGGCCCGGGACAGGATATGGCTACACCTTC. Translation gives CASRPGTGYGYTF.

The chain is built from TRBV10-3 and TRBJ2-7; the D is unclear. The V gene lost 3 bases and the J gene lost 0 bases, with 15 bases spanning the gap. The CDR3 contains 16 residues. The V gene's germline CDR1 is ENHRY and CDR2 SYGVKD. The CDR3 DNA sequence: TGTGCCATCAGTGATTTCCAGCGATTAAACTCCTACGAGCAGTACTTC. It is translated as CAISDFQRLNSYEQYF.

The chain employs TRBV24-1 and TRBJ2-5, with 8 bases that match TRBD1. The J segment lost 5 bases and the V segment lost 3 bases, leaving 7 bases of the junction unmatched. Germline V gene lookup returns CDR1 KGHDR and CDR2 SFDVKD. The CDR3 is 15 residues long. The CDR3 DNA follows: TGTGCCACCAGTGATGCGAGGACAGGGCGGGAGACCCAGTACTTC. It codes for CATSDARTGRETQYF.

This rearrangement joins TRBV28 to TRBJ1-5; 8 bases map to TRBD1. CDR3 length: 14 amino acids. J was trimmed by 6 bases and V by 6 bases; bases with no gene match: 7. The germline V gene has CDR1 MDHEN and CDR2 SYDVKM. Written as DNA, the CDR3 is TGTGCCAGCAGCACCGGACAGGGAGGTCAGCCCCAGCATTTT. This sequence encodes CASSTGQGGQPQHF.

The CDR3 loop reads CASSERPRGGLNQPQHF. CDR3 bases: TGCGCCAGCAGTGAGAGACCCCGGGGGGGGTTGAATCAGCCCCAGCATTTT. This chain joins TRBV10-2 and TRBJ1-5; maybe TRBD1 (5 bases). Germline V gene data show CDR1 as WSHSY and CDR2 as SAAADI. The CDR3 is 17 amino acids. V was cut by 2 bases and J by 4 bases, with 18 bases left in between.

The chain carries TRBV4-3 and TRBJ1-2, with D possibly TRBD1 on 6 matching bases. The CDR3 has 15 amino acids. Trimming took off 3 bases at V and 4 bases at J, with 15 bases between the two ends. In germline, CDR1 is LGHNA, CDR2 YSLEER. CDR3 sequence reads: CASSQERTASYGYTF. DNA for the CDR3: TGCGCCAGCAGCCAGGAACGGACAGCCAGCTATGGCTACACCTTC.

The chain links TRBV7-2 to TRBJ1-2; D perhaps matches TRBD1 (5 bases). With 0 bases removed from V and 4 bases from J, the gap between germline ends came to 12 bases. The CDR3 is 15 residues long. The germline CDR1 and CDR2 sequences are SGHTA and FQGNSA. The CDR3 coding sequence is TGTGCCAGCAGCTTAGCTATGGGGCATGTCTATGGCTACACCTTC. This gives the protein CASSLAMGHVYGYTF.

This sequence joins TRBV28 and TRBJ2-5, with TRBD1 matching over 7 bases. Germline loops: CDR1 MDHEN, CDR2 SYDVKM. J lost 5 bases, V lost 0 bases, and 15 bases had no gene match. The CDR3 spans 18 residues. The CDR3 is CASSLWGTIGTAGETQYF. In nucleotides, the CDR3 is TGTGCCAGCAGTTTATGGGGGACAATTGGGACAGCCGGGGAGACCCAGTACTTC.

The sample holds one count of this clone. The rearrangement links TRBV18 to TRBJ2-5; 11 nucleotides align to TRBD2. The CDR3 loop spans 19 amino acids. The V segment lost 1 base and the J segment 1 base; nucleotides outside the gene matches: 11. Germline-derived CDR1 and CDR2 are KGHSH and LQKENI. The CDR3 spells CASSPLRTSGRPPQETQYF. Written as DNA, the CDR3 is TGTGCCAGCTCACCACTACGGACTAGCGGGCGTCCCCCCCAAGAGACCCAGTACTTC.

The gene calls are TRBV7-8 and TRBJ1-2; tentative D call: TRBD1 (5 bases). CDR3 length equals 16 residues. The germline V gene encodes CDR1 SGHVS and CDR2 FQNEAQ. Between the trimmed V and J ends, which lost 1 base and 4 bases, there was a span of 16 bases. CDR3 sequence reads: CASSLGQLNQIYGYTF. In nucleotides, the CDR3 is TGTGCCAGCAGCTTAGGACAGCTCAACCAAATCTATGGCTACACCTTC.

The chain links TRBV5-6 to TRBJ1-2; 9 bases agree with TRBD1. Germline V CDR1 and CDR2: SGHDT, YYEEEE. The J segment lost 3 bases and the V segment lost 5 bases, leaving 2 bases of the junction unmatched. The CDR3 consists of 13 residues. CDR3 sequence reads: CASRWTGDYGYTF. The CDR3 region has the DNA TGTGCCAGCAGGTGGACAGGGGACTATGGCTACACCTTC. The whole variable domain, remainder taken from reference TRBV5-6 and TRBJ1-2, is DAGVTQSPTHLIKTRGQQVTLRCSPKSGHDTVSWYQQALGQGPQFIFQYYEEEERQRGNFPDRFSGHQFPNYSSELNVNALLLGDSALYLCASRWTGDYGYTFGSGTRLTVV.

The chain combines TRBV28 with TRBJ2-3; 7 bases are shared with TRBD2. V dropped 2 bases and J dropped 1; count of bases not matched to a gene: 6. CDR1 MDHEN and CDR2 SYDVKM come from the germline V gene. The CDR3 loop spans 16 amino acids. CDR3 amino acids: CASSLMGGSGTDTQYF. CDR3 DNA: TGTGCCAGCAGTTTAATGGGCGGGAGTGGCACAGATACGCAGTATTTT.

The rearrangement uses TRBV27 and TRBJ1-2; 7 nucleotides agree with TRBD1. CDR3 length: 14 amino acids. Germline loops: CDR1 MNHEY, CDR2 SMNVEV (reference sequence). The V segment lost 4 bases and the J segment 3 bases; nucleotides outside the gene matches: 5. The CDR3 DNA is TGTGCCAGCAGTTCCTTAGGGACAGACTATGGCTACACCTTC. Its protein is CASSSLGTDYGYTF.

The V and J genes are TRBV6-2 or TRBV6-3 and TRBJ2-5; D unresolved. V was trimmed by 5 bases and J by 4 bases, leaving 5 bases between them. The CDR3 loop spans 11 amino acids. Germline CDR1 and CDR2: MNHEY and SVGEGT. The CDR3 is CASSRGETQYF. Here the CDR3 DNA reads TGTGCCAGCAGTAGAGGAGAGACCCAGTACTTC.

This rearrangement joins TRBV28 to TRBJ2-5, with 9 nucleotides matching TRBD1. This CDR3 spans 17 amino acids. The V gene's germline CDR1 is MDHEN and CDR2 SYDVKM. V dropped 3 bases and J dropped 4; count of bases not matched to a gene: 12. CDR3 sequence: CASSFGKRTGERETQYF. CDR3 bases: TGTGCCAGCAGTTTCGGGAAAAGGACAGGGGAGAGAGAGACCCAGTACTTC.

To note about this clone: This sample includes further DNA sequences coding for the same CDR3. The CDR3 loop reads CASSFLYEQYF. CDR3 nucleotide sequence: TGTGCCAGCAGTTTCCTGTACGAGCAGTACTTC. The chain recombines TRBV28 with TRBJ2-7; D call uncertain. This CDR3 region has 11 residues. The germline gives CDR1 MDHEN, CDR2 SYDVKM. Trimming shortened V by 3 bases and J by 4 bases, and 4 bases separated the two germline ends.

The V gene is TRBV5-8, the J gene TRBJ2-1, with D perhaps matching TRBD2 (6 bases). Germline-derived CDR1 and CDR2 are SGHTS and YDEGEE. CDR3 length: 17 residues. Between the trimmed V and J ends, which lost 1 base and 6 bases, there was a span of 20 bases. The CDR3 spells CASSLRGTLAPGNEQFF. The CDR3 nucleotides read TGTGCCAGCAGCTTGCGGGGGACGCTGGCTCCTGGCAATGAGCAGTTCTTC.

The chain couples TRBV15 to TRBJ2-3; 12 bases line up with TRBD2. The CDR3 totals 15 residues. Germline V gene sequence: CDR1 LNHNV, CDR2 YYDKDF (reference sequence). V dropped 2 bases and J dropped 3; count of bases not matched to a gene: 0. CDR3 nucleotide sequence: TGTGCCACCAGCAGAACTAGCGGGGGGACAGATACGCAGTATTTT. As protein: CATSRTSGGTDTQYF. The full variable domain, completed using reference TRBV15 and TRBJ2-3, is DAMVIQNPRYQVTQFGKPVTLSCSQTLNHNVMYWYQQKSSQAPKLLFHYYDKDFNNEADTPDNFQSRRPNTSFCFLDIRSPGLGDTAMYLCATSRTSGGTDTQYFGPGTRLTVL.

In its sample, this clone was seen once. The J gene is TRBJ1-2, the V gene TRBV19; 9 nucleotides agree with TRBD1. The CDR3 covers 15 residues. Germline lookup yields CDR1 LNHDA and CDR2 SQIVND (reference sequence). With V trimmed by 2 bases and J by 8 bases, 9 bases remained unmatched. DNA of the CDR3: TGTGCCAGTAGTATAAGACAGGGGGGAATTTACGGCTACACCTTC. Translated: CASSIRQGGIYGYTF.

The chain couples TRBV7-9 to TRBJ1-1, with 7 bases identical to TRBD1. This CDR3 contains 15 residues. V lost 1 base and J lost 0; bases outside the gene matches: 2. The V gene's germline CDR1 is SEHNR and CDR2 FQNEAQ (reference sequence). The chain's CDR3 is CASSLGTGMNTEAFF. The DNA for the CDR3 is TGTGCCAGCAGCTTAGGGACAGGCATGAACACTGAAGCTTTCTTT.